The TCR beta chain under discussion was sequenced for a study of T-cell reconstitution after alpha-beta-depleted transplantation in children. With regard to this clonotype: The antigen remains unidentified.

Preparation of the TCRbeta library was carried out with unique molecular identifiers. TCRdb passed the PCR reads through MiXCR, listing each CDR3 protein once. The sample consists of 450,000 to 550,000 distinct CDR3 sequences, roughly 11% of them appearing once. The germline V gene encodes CDR1 PRHDT and CDR2 FYEKMQ (reference sequence). The CDR3 totals 14 residues. Trimming removed 7 bases from V and 1 base from J, with 11 bases in between. Whole-study findings and limits: At one year after transplant, newly produced T cells mostly accounted for T-cell counts and diversity. Alpha-beta T cells present about two months after transplant were reported to originate from several hundred expanded graft clones.

Source: PBMCs, mostly from graft donor cells, taken 180 days after TCRalphabeta/CD19-depleted stem cell transplant. This receptor was taken from a female patient aged 2-9 years who had a stem cell transplant for aplastic anemia, so the T cells may come from the graft donor. V usage is TRBV13 and J usage is TRBJ2-1; perhaps TRBD2 as D (6 bases). DNA for the CDR3: TGTGCCAGCAACCAAGCGGGTTCCTACAATGAGCAGTTCTTC. This gives the protein CASNQAGSYNEQFF.